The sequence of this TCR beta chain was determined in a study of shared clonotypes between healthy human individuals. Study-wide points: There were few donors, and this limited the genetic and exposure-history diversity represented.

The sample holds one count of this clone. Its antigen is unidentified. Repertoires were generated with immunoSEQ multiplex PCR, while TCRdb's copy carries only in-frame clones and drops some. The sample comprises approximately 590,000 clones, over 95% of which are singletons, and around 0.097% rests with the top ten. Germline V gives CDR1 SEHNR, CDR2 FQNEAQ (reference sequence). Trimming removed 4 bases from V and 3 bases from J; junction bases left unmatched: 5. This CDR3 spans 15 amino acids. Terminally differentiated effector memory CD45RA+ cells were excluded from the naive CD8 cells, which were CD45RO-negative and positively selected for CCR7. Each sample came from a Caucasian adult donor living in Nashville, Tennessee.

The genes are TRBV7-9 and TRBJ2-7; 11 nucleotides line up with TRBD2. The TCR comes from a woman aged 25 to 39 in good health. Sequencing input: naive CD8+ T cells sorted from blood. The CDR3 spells CASSSTSGGNYEQYF. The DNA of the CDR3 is TGTGCCAGCAGCTCTACTAGCGGGGGAAACTACGAGCAGTACTTC. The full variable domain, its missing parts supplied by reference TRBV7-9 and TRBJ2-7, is DTGVSQNPRHKITKRGQNVTFRCDPISEHNRLYWYRQTLGQGPEFLTYFQNEAQLEKSRLLSDRFSAERPKGSFSTLEIQRTEQGDSAMYLCASSSTSGGNYEQYFGPGTRLTVT.